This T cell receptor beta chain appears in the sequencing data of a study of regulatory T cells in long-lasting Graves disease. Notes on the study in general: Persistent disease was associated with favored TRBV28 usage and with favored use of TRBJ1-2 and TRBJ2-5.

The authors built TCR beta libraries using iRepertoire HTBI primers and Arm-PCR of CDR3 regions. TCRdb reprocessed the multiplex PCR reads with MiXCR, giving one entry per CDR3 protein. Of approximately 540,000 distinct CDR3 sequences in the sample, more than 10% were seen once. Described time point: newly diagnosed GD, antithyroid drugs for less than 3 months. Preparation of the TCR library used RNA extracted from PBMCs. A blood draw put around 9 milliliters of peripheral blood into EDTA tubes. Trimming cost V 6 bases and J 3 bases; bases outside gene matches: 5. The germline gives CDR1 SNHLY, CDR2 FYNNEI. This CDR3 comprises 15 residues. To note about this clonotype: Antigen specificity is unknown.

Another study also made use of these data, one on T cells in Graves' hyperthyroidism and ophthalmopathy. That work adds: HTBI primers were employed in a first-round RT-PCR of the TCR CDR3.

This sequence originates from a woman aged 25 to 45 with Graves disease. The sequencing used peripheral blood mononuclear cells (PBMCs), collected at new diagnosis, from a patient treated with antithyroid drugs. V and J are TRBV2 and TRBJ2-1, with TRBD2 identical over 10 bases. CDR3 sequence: CASRSGRGFYNEQFF. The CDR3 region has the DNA TGTGCCAGCAGGAGCGGGAGGGGTTTCTACAATGAGCAGTTCTTC.